This TCR beta chain was captured by sequencing in a study of neoadjuvant anti-PD-1 for oral cavity cancer. Study overall: Patients without progression received a fourth nivolumab dose around day 43, then surgical resection on days 50-56.

Notes on this clone: The antigen remains undetermined.

This CDR3 comprises 18 residues. Germline-derived CDR1 and CDR2 are SGHRS and YFSETQ. V was clipped by 2 bases and J by 3 bases; unmatched bases: 9. Study-wide findings and caveats: Each response group had just a few patients in TCR analyses.

Time point indicated: after neoadjuvant nivolumab, at surgical resection. These newly diagnosed stage II-IVA oral cavity squamous cell carcinoma patients had no prior systemic or radiation treatment. Clones were sequenced by immunoSEQ multiplex PCR, and TCRdb holds only the in-frame ones, with some missing. The table lists 63,000 or so clones, roughly nine tenths of them singletons, with roughly 3% in the top ten. The V call is TRBV5-1, the J call TRBJ2-7, with 15 positions matching TRBD2. The sample here was PBMCs, taken after nivolumab (anti-PD-1) treatment. This clonotype was sampled from a person between 40 and 79 years old with oral cavity squamous cell carcinoma. The CDR3 protein is CASSFRGLAGGRSYEQYF. The CDR3 bases are TGCGCCAGCAGCTTCCGAGGACTAGCGGGAGGGCGGAGCTACGAGCAGTACTTC. The complete variable domain, with remaining parts taken from reference TRBV5-1 and TRBJ2-7, reads KAGVTQTPRYLIKTRGQQVTLSCSPISGHRSVSWYQQTPGQGLQFLFEYFSETQRNKGNFPGRFSGRQFSNSRSEMNVSTLELGDSALYLCASSFRGLAGGRSYEQYFGPGTRLTVT.